This T cell receptor (beta chain) was captured by sequencing in a study of a mutant IDH1 vaccine in newly diagnosed glioma. Study-wide context: Patients' prior therapy spanned radiotherapy, temozolomide, or both; most underwent both.

General observations from the study: Most patients, 90% to 95%, showed vaccine-induced immune responses.

The CDR3 covers 15 residues. Per germline, CDR1 SGDLS and CDR2 YYNGEE. Trimming shortened V by 0 bases and J by 5 bases, and 12 bases separated the two germline ends. Indicated time point: week 47, end of study. Topical imiquimod accompanied each vaccine dose, which consisted of 300 ug of mutant IDH1 20-mer peptide. Scheduled for weeks 1, 3, 5, 7, 11, 15, 19 and 23, eight vaccinations were given to patients. This clone was observed a few times. Its specificity is unknown. TCRdb keeps only in-frame clones here, not all; method: immunoSEQ multiplex PCR. Here the sample spans approximately 50,000 clones, less than 90% being singletons.

The source is a woman in her forties or fifties with glioma. The material sequenced was PBMCs, taken from a glioma patient whose treatment included an IDH1 peptide vaccine. The chain carries TRBV9 and TRBJ2-4; TRBD1 is a possible D gene (5 bases). The chain's CDR3 is CASSVAGQGQNIQYF. As DNA, the CDR3 is TGTGCCAGCAGCGTAGCTGGGCAGGGTCAAAACATTCAGTACTTC. Full variable domain (rest looked up from reference TRBV9 and TRBJ2-4): DSGVTQTPKHLITATGQRVTLRCSPRSGDLSVYWYQQSLDQGLQFLIQYYNGEERAKGNILERFSAQQFPDLHSELNLSSLELGDSALYFCASSVAGQGQNIQYFGAGTRLSVL.